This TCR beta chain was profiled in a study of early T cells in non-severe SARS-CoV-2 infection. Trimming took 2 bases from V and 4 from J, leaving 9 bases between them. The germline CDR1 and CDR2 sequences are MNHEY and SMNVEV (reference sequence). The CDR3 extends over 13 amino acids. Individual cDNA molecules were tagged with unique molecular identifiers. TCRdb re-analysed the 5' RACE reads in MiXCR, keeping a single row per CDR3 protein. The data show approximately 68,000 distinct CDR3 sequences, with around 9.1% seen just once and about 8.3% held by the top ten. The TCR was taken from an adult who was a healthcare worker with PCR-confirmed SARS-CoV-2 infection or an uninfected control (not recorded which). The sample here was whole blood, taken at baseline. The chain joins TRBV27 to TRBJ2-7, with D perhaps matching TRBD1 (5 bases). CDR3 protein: CASSLQGEYEQYF. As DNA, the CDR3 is TGTGCCAGCAGTTTACAGGGCGAGTACGAGCAGTACTTC.